Shown below are 18 T cell receptor beta chains from a single sample sequenced in a study of shared clonotypes between healthy human individuals. Method: immunoSEQ multiplex PCR; TCRdb's copy keeps in-frame clones and lacks some. The repertoire holds 1,500,000 or so clones, with approximately 98.5% as singletons. Sequencing used naive CD4+ T cells sorted from blood. Indicated subset: CD45RA+ positively selected. Receptors were obtained from a man aged 25-40 years in good health.

J is TRBJ2-5 and V is TRBV11-2; maybe TRBD1 (5 bases). Germline lookup yields CDR1 SGHAT and CDR2 FQNNGV. The CDR3 sequence is 14 residues long. Trimming stripped 1 base from V and 5 bases from J, with 11 bases between. This chain's CDR3 is CASSLGPAGETQYF. The CDR3 DNA reads as TGTGCCAGCAGCTTAGGCCCGGCAGGGGAGACCCAGTACTTC. The complete variable domain, with remaining parts taken from reference TRBV11-2 and TRBJ2-5, reads EAGVAQSPRYKIIEKRQSVAFWCNPISGHATLYWYQQILGQGPKLLIQFQNNGVVDDSQLPKDRFSAERLKGVDSTLKIQPAKLEDSAVYLCASSLGPAGETQYFGPGTRLLVL.

The chain employs TRBV18 and TRBJ2-2; 11 positions agree with TRBD2. V was clipped by 1 base and J by 4 bases; unmatched bases: 2. Germline lookup yields CDR1 KGHSH and CDR2 LQKENI. The length of the CDR3 is 16 residues. CDR3 DNA sequence: TGTGCCAGCTCACCACTACTAGCGGGAGCCACCGGGGAGCTGTTTTTT. Protein: CASSPLLAGATGELFF.

This clone was observed a single time. The gene calls are TRBV28 and TRBJ1-5; D ambiguous. Germline CDR1 MDHEN, CDR2 SYDVKM. V shed 2 bases and J shed 7 bases, with 15 bases lying between them. The CDR3 length is 15 residues. The CDR3 DNA is TGTGCCAGCAGTTTAGAGGGTTGGAGAAGGCAGCCCCAGCATTTT. The encoded protein is CASSLEGWRRQPQHF.

The CDR3 DNA follows: TGTGCCAGCAGCTTAGGACCGCGGGACAATTTGGTTCAGTACTTC. Translated, it gives CASSLGPRDNLVQYF. The chain combines TRBV7-8 with TRBJ2-4; tentatively, D is TRBD1 or TRBD2 (6 bases each). Germline V lookup: CDR1 SGHVS, CDR2 FQNEAQ. CDR3 length: 15 residues. Between the trimmed V and J ends, which lost 1 base and 11 bases, there was a span of 18 bases.

V usage is TRBV6-5 and J usage is TRBJ1-4; D gene unclear. Looked up from germline, CDR1 is MNHEY and CDR2 is SVGAGI. The CDR3 is made up of 14 amino acids. V was shortened by 6 bases and J by 7 bases, with 15 bases between the two germline ends. CDR3 coding DNA: TGTGCCAGCAGGGTGGGAGGATTCAGTGAAAAACTGTTTTTT. Its protein is CASRVGGFSEKLFF.

The V and J genes are TRBV9 and TRBJ1-3, with 12 bases identical to TRBD1. The germline V gene encodes CDR1 SGDLS and CDR2 YYNGEE. Losses at the gene ends were 0 bases for V and 1 base for J; bases not matched to a gene: 5. The CDR3 covers 18 residues. The CDR3 sequence: CASSVATGQGASGNTIYF. In DNA, the CDR3 is TGTGCCAGCAGCGTAGCTACGGGACAGGGGGCTTCTGGAAACACCATATATTTT.

This chain's CDR3 is CASSSMALDTQYF. CDR3 sequence (DNA): TGTGCCAGCAGCTCCATGGCCCTAGATACGCAGTATTTT. V usage is TRBV7-8 and J usage is TRBJ2-3; D is unclear. This CDR3 region has 13 residues. Germline lookup yields CDR1 SGHVS and CDR2 FQNEAQ. V was clipped by 4 bases and J by 5 bases, with 10 bases between them.

The chain uses TRBV23-1 and TRBJ2-7; 8 bases agree with TRBD1. TRBV23-1 is labeled an ORF, and its function is uncertain. Trimming cost V 2 bases and J 3 bases; bases outside gene matches: 9. The CDR3 totals 16 residues. Here the CDR3 DNA reads TGCGCCAGCAGTCAAGTAAGGGACAGGAGATGCTACGAGCAGTACTTC. It encodes CASSQVRDRRCYEQYF.

The chain employs TRBV25-1 and TRBJ2-7; TRBD1 matches 10 bases. CDR3 size: 14 residues. Unmatched junction bases numbered 3, after V lost 4 bases and J lost 3 bases. Germline V gives CDR1 MGHDK, CDR2 SYGVNS. CDR3 nucleotides: TGTGCCAGCAGTGCGACAGGGGGCGTCTACGAGCAGTACTTC. Its translation: CASSATGGVYEQYF.

This sequence joins TRBV7-9 and TRBJ2-2; 14 bases agree with TRBD2. The CDR3 length is 15 residues. With 7 bases clipped from V and 6 bases from J, the junction kept 4 bases outside the gene matches. CDR1 is SEHNR and CDR2 is FQNEAQ in the germline V gene (reference sequence). The DNA for the CDR3 is TGTGCCAGCATCCCGGGACTAGCGGGAGCCGGGGAGCTGTTTTTT. As protein: CASIPGLAGAGELFF.

The chain carries TRBV7-2 and TRBJ2-3, with 7 bases lining up with TRBD2. V gave up 2 bases and J gave up 3 bases; unmatched junction bases: 2. Germline V gives CDR1 SGHTA, CDR2 FQGNSA. This CDR3 has 14 amino acids. CDR3: CASSLRAGTDTQYF. The DNA for the CDR3 is TGTGCCAGCAGCTTACGAGCGGGAACAGATACGCAGTATTTT.

The chain carries TRBV21-1 and TRBJ2-7; the table names TRBD1, a call not compared with the DNA. TRBV21-1 is a pseudogene locus. The length of the CDR3 is 16 residues. CDR3 sequence: CASSLDWDRTTYEQYF. The CDR3 bases are TGTGCCAGCAGCTTGGATTGGGACAGGACCACCTACGAGCAGTACTTC.

The rearrangement joins TRBV9 to TRBJ1-2; 7 bases line up with TRBD1. There are 14 residues in the CDR3. Germline assignment: CDR1 SGDLS and CDR2 YYNGEE. The junction had 6 bases not matched to a gene; V was cut back by 3 bases and J by 4 bases. The CDR3 DNA is TGTGCCAGCAGCGCCCCGGGACAGCTCTATGGCTACACCTTC. It codes for CASSAPGQLYGYTF.

The genes are TRBV5-4 and TRBJ2-7, with TRBD1 matching over 8 bases. CDR1 and CDR2 (germline): SGHNT, YYREEE (reference sequence). The CDR3 runs 16 residues. J gave up 6 bases and V 0 bases, and 11 bases lay outside the gene matches. The CDR3 loop reads CASSLDQGARIGEQYF. The CDR3 nucleotides read TGTGCCAGCAGCTTGGATCAGGGGGCGAGAATAGGCGAGCAGTACTTC.

This clone was detected once. The gene calls are TRBV29-1 and TRBJ1-1, with TRBD1 as a possible D gene (5 bases). Per germline, CDR1 SQVTM and CDR2 ANQGSEA. Trimming took off 5 bases at V and 5 bases at J, with 12 bases between the two ends. The length of the CDR3 is 12 residues. The CDR3 DNA follows: TGCAGCGTTCGGGGGTGGGTTACTGAAGCTTTCTTT. Protein sequence: CSVRGWVTEAFF. The full variable domain, in which reference TRBV29-1 and TRBJ1-1 provide the parts outside the CDR3, is SAVISQKPSRDICQRGTSLTIQCQVDSQVTMMFWYRQQPGQSLTLIATANQGSEATYESGFVIDKFPISRPNLTFSTLTVSNMSPEDSSIYLCSVRGWVTEAFFGQGTRLTVV.

In this sample, this clone turned up a few times. The J gene is TRBJ2-7, the V gene TRBV7-9; 7 nucleotides line up with TRBD1. The CDR3 has 13 amino acids. CDR1 and CDR2 (germline): SEHNR, FQNEAQ (reference sequence). V lost 5 bases, J lost 6 bases, and 7 bases stayed unmatched. CDR3 residues: CASSINRGSEQYF. CDR3 DNA sequence: TGTGCCAGCAGCATCAACAGGGGTAGCGAGCAGTACTTC.

Comment on this clone: This specimen includes other DNA sequences encoding the same CDR3. The gene calls are TRBV18 and TRBJ1-5; no definite D call. Trimming removed 6 bases from V and 2 bases from J, with 5 bases in between. Germline CDR1 reads KGHSH; CDR2 reads LQKENI. The CDR3 runs 12 residues. This CDR3 reads CASSSGNQPQHF. CDR3 nucleotides: TGTGCCAGCTCTTCCGGCAATCAGCCCCAGCATTTT. Drawing the rest from reference TRBV18 and TRBJ1-5, the complete variable domain is NAGVMQNPRHLVRRRGQEARLRCSPMKGHSHVYWYRQLPEEGLKFMVYLQKENIIDESGMPKERFSAEFPKEGPSILRIQQVVRGDSAAYFCASSSGNQPQHFGDGTRLSIL.

This chain's CDR3 is CASSFVLAETQYF. CDR3 in DNA: TGCGCCAGCAGCTTTGTTCTCGCCGAGACCCAGTACTTC. This chain uses TRBV5-1 with TRBJ2-5, with no clear D. Trimming pared 2 bases from V and 5 bases from J, leaving 10 bases between. Germline V gene lookup returns CDR1 SGHRS and CDR2 YFSETQ. This CDR3 contains 13 residues.